The 20 T cell receptor beta chains listed next were all sequenced from one sample in a study of blood T cell dynamics during melanoma immunotherapy (TCRdb year 2020). The library was generated by the immunoSEQ multiplex PCR assay. TCRdb stores this immuneACCESS table with in-frame sequences only. Part of the clones is absent; in the studies checked, under half of the shortfall reflects unresolved V genes, and no reason is known for the rest. The sample includes about 12,000 clones, with 91% observed a single time. The ten largest clones take up 0.15% to 0.2% of the sample. Explained via the paper, the time point label denotes: week 3, after first cycle of checkpoint inhibitor. This sample comprised effector memory CD8+ T cells from blood, obtained from a patient treated with checkpoint blockade. These receptor sequences come from a human donor with melanoma.

In DNA, the CDR3 is TGTGCCAGCAGTGCAGGGCCTAACTATGGCTACACCTTC. Its protein is CASSAGPNYGYTF. The J gene is TRBJ1-2, the V gene TRBV27, with D possibly matching TRBD1 (5 bases). The CDR3 runs 13 residues. From germline, CDR1 is MNHEY and CDR2 SMNVEV (reference sequence). The germline V and J ends were trimmed by 5 bases and 0 bases, with 7 bases remaining between them.

On this clone: At one end the junction does not follow the germline gene, possibly because of a read error. The same CDR3 is also encoded by other DNA sequences in this sample. This CDR3 is CASQFNGGNTEAFF. CDR3 in DNA: TGCGCCTCCCAATTCAATGGGGGGAACACTGAAGCTTTCTTT. The chain carries TRBV19 and TRBJ1-1, with D possibly matching TRBD1 (5 bases). Germline V gene sequence: CDR1 LNHDA, CDR2 SQIVND (reference sequence). This CDR3 has 14 amino acids.

This sequence joins TRBV5-4 and TRBJ1-1; no reliable D call. There are 14 residues in the CDR3. The germline CDR1 and CDR2 sequences are SGHNT and YYREEE (reference sequence). V was cut by 2 bases and J by 0 bases, with 8 bases left in between. The CDR3 nucleotides are TGTGCCAGCAGCTTATGGGGAATGAACACTGAAGCTTTCTTT. This encodes CASSLWGMNTEAFF.

The chain has TRBV28 and TRBJ1-1; TRBD1 matches 8 bases. The CDR3 sequence is 19 residues long. Germline lookup yields CDR1 MDHEN and CDR2 SYDVKM. With 4 bases clipped from V and 2 bases from J, the junction kept 18 bases outside the gene matches. CDR3 residues: CASSSIFLRQGATNTEAFF. The CDR3 nucleotides read TGTGCCAGCAGTTCAATATTCCTCCGGCAGGGGGCGACCAACACTGAAGCTTTCTTT.

The chain has TRBV5-4 and TRBJ2-1; D unresolved. The length of the CDR3 is 15 residues. V gave up 3 bases and J gave up 0 bases, with 10 bases separating them. CDR1 and CDR2 (germline): SGHNT, YYREEE (reference sequence). DNA for the CDR3: TGTGCCAGCAGCTCCCAGAGCATCTCCTACAATGAGCAGTTCTTC. Its translation: CASSSQSISYNEQFF.

The CDR3 sequence: CASTIGTGDYGYTF. The CDR3 coding sequence is TGCGCCAGCACCATAGGGACAGGGGACTATGGCTACACCTTC. V usage is TRBV4-1 and J usage is TRBJ1-2, with 10 positions matching TRBD1. The CDR3 length is 14 residues. The ends lost 7 bases at V and 3 bases at J; junction bases unmatched: 5. The germline gives CDR1 MGHRA, CDR2 YSYEKL.

The V call is TRBV19, the J call TRBJ1-5, with 10 bases matching TRBD1. Trimming took 1 base from V and 6 from J; bases not matched to a gene: 6. Germline CDR1 is LNHDA and CDR2 is SQIVND (reference sequence). This CDR3 is built from 16 residues. The CDR3: CASSIGTGGWGQPQHF. CDR3 nucleotide sequence: TGTGCCAGTAGTATAGGGACAGGGGGTTGGGGTCAGCCCCAGCATTTT.

The V and J genes are TRBV7-9 and TRBJ2-7; D call uncertain. Germline V gene sequence: CDR1 SEHNR, CDR2 FQNEAQ (reference sequence). Deletions cut 4 bases from V and 1 base from J, with 17 bases between. This CDR3 region has 16 residues. The CDR3 region has the DNA TGTGCCAGCAGCTCAACGGTTGGGGTCCGTTCCTACGAGCAGTACTTC. This codes for CASSSTVGVRSYEQYF.

This chain links TRBV6-5 with TRBJ2-2, with D maybe TRBD1 (5 bases). V dropped 5 bases and J dropped 5 bases, with 15 bases sitting between them. CDR3 length: 15 amino acids. CDR1 is MNHEY, CDR2 SVGAGI, per germline. In DNA form, the CDR3 reads TGTGCCAGCAGTCCACAGGCTTTCGGGACCGGGGAGCTGTTTTTT. Translation: CASSPQAFGTGELFF.

This clone was counted once. V is TRBV9 and J is TRBJ2-1; TRBD2 matches 12 bases. Germline CDR1 and CDR2: SGDLS and YYNGEE. V lost 3 bases, J lost 7 bases, and 8 bases stayed unmatched. CDR3 length equals 16 residues. CDR3: CASSAGLAGYKNEQFF. The CDR3 DNA is TGTGCCAGCAGCGCAGGACTAGCGGGGTACAAAAATGAGCAGTTCTTC.

V usage is TRBV7-9 and J usage is TRBJ2-2; 7 nucleotides align to TRBD2. CDR3 size: 16 residues. The germline CDR1 and CDR2 sequences are SEHNR and FQNEAQ (reference sequence). The V segment lost 5 bases and the J segment 1 base; nucleotides outside the gene matches: 7. The CDR3 sequence is CASSPGLEMNTGELFF. CDR3 sequence (DNA): TGTGCCAGCAGCCCTGGACTAGAGATGAACACCGGGGAGCTGTTTTTT.

CDR3 amino acids: CASTGGGVSWYEQYF. The CDR3 DNA follows: TGTGCCAGCACGGGAGGGGGGGTCTCTTGGTACGAGCAGTACTTC. The V call is TRBV6-6, the J call TRBJ2-7, with 8 positions matching TRBD2. The J segment lost 4 bases and the V segment lost 7 bases, leaving 12 bases of the junction unmatched. The length of the CDR3 is 15 residues. From germline, CDR1 is MNHNY and CDR2 SVGAGI (reference sequence).

The chain links TRBV11-2 to TRBJ2-2; D possibly corresponds to TRBD2 (6 bases). Trimming removed 1 base at V and 4 bases at J, with 7 bases between. The CDR3 extends over 14 amino acids. Per germline, CDR1 SGHAT and CDR2 FQNNGV. DNA of the CDR3: TGTGCCAGCAGCTTAGTCGGGGGCACCGGGGAGCTGTTTTTT. This gives the protein CASSLVGGTGELFF.

V is TRBV28 and J is TRBJ1-1; a possible D gene is TRBD1 (6 bases). Between the trimmed V and J ends, which lost 2 bases and 10 bases, there was a span of 17 bases. Germline CDR1 is MDHEN and CDR2 is SYDVKM. The CDR3 has 14 residues. DNA of the CDR3: TGTGCCAGCAGTTTAAGGGGGGGCGGACGGGGAGCTTTCTTT. Protein: CASSLRGGGRGAFF.

This rearrangement joins TRBV12-5 to TRBJ2-1; a possible D gene is TRBD2 (5 bases). This CDR3 region has 14 residues. V shed 8 bases and J shed 0 bases, with 11 bases lying between them. The V gene's germline CDR1 is LGHNT and CDR2 FRNRAP. The CDR3 sequence: CASSPSGSYNEQFF. The CDR3, as DNA: TGTGCTAGTTCCCCAAGCGGCTCCTACAATGAGCAGTTCTTC.

J is TRBJ1-1 and V is TRBV11-2, with D hard to call. Germline V gene data show CDR1 as SGHAT and CDR2 as FQNNGV. The CDR3 consists of 11 residues. Trimming took off 1 base at V and 4 bases at J, with 1 base between the two ends. The CDR3 protein is CASSLATEAFF. The CDR3 nucleotides are TGTGCCAGCAGCTTAGCCACTGAAGCTTTCTTT.

CDR3 nucleotides: TGTGCCAGCAACGACGGACTGAACACTGAAGCTTTCTTT. Translation: CASNDGLNTEAFF. This chain uses TRBV7-2 with TRBJ1-1; no firm D call. The germline CDR1 and CDR2 sequences are SGHTA and FQGNSA. With 7 bases removed from V and 0 bases from J, the gap between germline ends came to 9 bases. This CDR3 comprises 13 residues.

This rearrangement joins TRBV13 to TRBJ2-2, with D hard to call. This CDR3 is 13 amino acids long. With 1 base removed from V and 7 bases from J, the gap between germline ends came to 7 bases. Germline CDR1 and CDR2: PRHDT and FYEKMQ (reference sequence). The DNA of the CDR3 is TGTGCCAGCAGCTTAGAGCTCGTCGGGGAGCTGTTTTTT. It specifies CASSLELVGELFF.

The chain is built from TRBV28 and TRBJ2-7; 12 nucleotides align to TRBD2. The V gene's germline CDR1 is MDHEN and CDR2 SYDVKM. CDR3 length: 15 amino acids. The ends lost 7 bases at V and 4 bases at J; junction bases unmatched: 8. For the CDR3, the DNA is TGTGCCAGCACCCGAAGTCTAGCGGGAGGGTACGAGCAGTACTTC. Amino acid sequence: CASTRSLAGGYEQYF.

The CDR3 sequence: CASSYTTDQDTQYF. CDR3 bases: TGTGCCAGCAGCTACACGACGGACCAAGATACGCAGTATTTT. This sequence joins TRBV13 and TRBJ2-3; D unclear. This CDR3 comprises 14 residues. Trimming cost V 4 bases and J 5 bases, with 13 bases left between them. Germline assignment: CDR1 PRHDT and CDR2 FYEKMQ (reference sequence). Complete variable domain (other parts from reference TRBV13 and TRBJ2-3): AAGVIQSPRHLIKEKRETATLKCYPIPRHDTVYWYQQGPGQDPQFLISFYEKMQSDKGSIPDRFSAQQFSDYHSELNMSSLELGDSALYFCASSYTTDQDTQYFGPGTRLTVL.